These 13 T cell receptor beta chains originate from one sample sequenced in a study of T cells in Graves' hyperthyroidism and ophthalmopathy. Amplification yielded TCR beta CDR3 regions, with RNA transcripts as the source. HTBI primers were employed in a first-round RT-PCR of the TCR CDR3. TCRdb independently ran MiXCR on the multiplex PCR reads; one entry per CDR3 protein. Of approximately 420,000 distinct CDR3 sequences in the sample, under 15% are singletons; the top ten hold roughly 33%. Sequencing was done on a sample of blood. Receptors originate from a woman aged 25 to 39 with Graves' hyperthyroidism.

V and J are TRBV13 and TRBJ2-1; 9 bases agree with TRBD2. With V trimmed by 5 bases and J by 10 bases, 12 bases remained unmatched. Germline CDR1 reads PRHDT; CDR2 reads FYEKMQ (reference sequence). The CDR3 consists of 15 residues. CDR3 in amino acids: CASSTPPLAGPEQFF. The CDR3 DNA is TGTGCCAGCAGCACCCCCCCCCTAGCGGGACCAGAGCAGTTCTTC. The complete variable domain, with remaining parts taken from reference TRBV13 and TRBJ2-1, reads AAGVIQSPRHLIKEKRETATLKCYPIPRHDTVYWYQQGPGQDPQFLISFYEKMQSDKGSIPDRFSAQQFSDYHSELNMSSLELGDSALYFCASSTPPLAGPEQFFGPGTRLTVL.

This clonotype was found a few times. The V and J genes are TRBV29-1 and TRBJ2-7; possible D gene TRBD2, 5 bases. The V end was cut by 7 bases, the J end by 2 bases, with 15 bases between. The CDR3 spans 13 residues. The V gene's germline CDR1 is SQVTM and CDR2 ANQGSEA. The CDR3 is CSGILDWAYEQYF. The CDR3 nucleotides are TGCAGCGGTATATTGGACTGGGCCTACGAGCAGTACTTC.

This clonotype was seen more than once but under ten times. The chain couples TRBV4-2 to TRBJ2-2; no definite D call. The CDR3 runs to 16 residues. CDR1 LGHNA and CDR2 YNFKEQ come from the germline V gene. V lost 7 bases, J lost 0 bases, and 15 bases lay in between. CDR3 in DNA: TGTGCCAGCACCCGCGGCGGCCCGACGAACACCGGGGAGCTGTTTTTT. It is translated as CASTRGGPTNTGELFF.

V gene TRBV4-2 combines with J gene TRBJ1-1, with D tentatively TRBD1 (6 bases). CDR1 and CDR2 (germline): LGHNA, YNFKEQ. This CDR3 region has 14 residues. V shed 8 bases and J shed 5 bases, with 18 bases lying between them. CDR3 region: CASQPPGQTTEAFF. Written as DNA, the CDR3 is TGTGCCAGCCAACCCCCGGGACAAACTACTGAAGCTTTCTTT.

The chain links TRBV5-1 to TRBJ2-7, with 8 positions matching TRBD1. The CDR3 sequence is 15 residues long. Germline CDR1 reads SGHRS; CDR2 reads YFSETQ. V lost 2 bases, J lost 2 bases, and 6 bases stayed unmatched. Here the CDR3 reads CASSLGQGPTYEQYF. The CDR3 region has the DNA TGCGCCAGCAGCTTAGGACAGGGACCTACCTACGAGCAGTACTTC.

The chain uses TRBV28 and TRBJ2-2; tentatively, D is TRBD2 (6 bases). Germline loops: CDR1 MDHEN, CDR2 SYDVKM. V was trimmed by 6 bases and J by 6 bases, leaving 11 bases between them. This CDR3 contains 13 residues. As DNA, the CDR3 is TGTGCCAGCAGACTAGCATTCGCCGGGGAGCTGTTTTTT. This translates into CASRLAFAGELFF.

This clonotype came up a few times. The J gene is TRBJ2-7, the V gene TRBV2; 11 positions match TRBD2. This CDR3 has 13 amino acids. Trimming at V came to 8 bases and at J to 5 bases, leaving 5 bases not matched to a gene. Looked up from germline, CDR1 is SNHLY and CDR2 is FYNNEI. For the CDR3, the DNA is TGTGCCAGCTCCGGGACTAGCGGAAACGAGCAGTACTTC. Protein: CASSGTSGNEQYF.

This clonotype has just a few counts. CDR3 nucleotides: TGTGCCACCAGCGGACCGGTCTCGAGCTCCTACAATGAGCAGTTCTTC. This encodes CATSGPVSSSYNEQFF. The chain couples TRBV15 to TRBJ2-1; D remains unclear. This CDR3 region has 16 residues. The germline V gene encodes CDR1 LNHNV and CDR2 YYDKDF (reference sequence). V dropped 5 bases and J dropped 0 bases, with 14 bases sitting between them. Together with reference TRBV15 and TRBJ2-1, the CDR3 gives the full variable domain: DAMVIQNPRYQVTQFGKPVTLSCSQTLNHNVMYWYQQKSSQAPKLLFHYYDKDFNNEADTPDNFQSRRPNTSFCFLDIRSPGLGDTAMYLCATSGPVSSSYNEQFFGPGTRLTVL.

Many counts were recorded for this clonotype. This chain connects TRBV11-3 to TRBJ2-1; D perhaps matches TRBD2 (7 bases). The CDR3 sequence is 15 residues long. V lost 8 bases, J lost 0 bases, and 14 bases lay in between. Germline CDR1 and CDR2: SGHNT and YENEEA. The CDR3 loop reads CASGGGGSSYNEQFF. The CDR3 bases are TGTGCCAGCGGCGGGGGCGGGAGCTCCTACAATGAGCAGTTCTTC.

The chain joins TRBV18 to TRBJ2-7, with 14 bases that match TRBD2. This CDR3 contains 15 residues. The germline V gene encodes CDR1 KGHSH and CDR2 LQKENI. V gave up 3 bases and J gave up 6 bases; unmatched junction bases: 4. The CDR3 sequence is CASSPPGTSGSEQYF. The CDR3 DNA is TGTGCCAGCTCACCCCCGGGGACTAGCGGGAGCGAGCAGTACTTC.

On this clonotype: This clone may be a read error of a much larger clone one base away. The gene calls are TRBV28 and TRBJ2-7; a weak D match, TRBD1 (6 bases). From germline, CDR1 is MDHEN and CDR2 SYDVKM. The CDR3 extends over 12 amino acids. CDR3 nucleotides: TGTGCCAGCACCGACAGGAACTACGGGCAGTACTTC. Protein: CASTDRNYGQYF.

Ten or more counts support this clonotype. The chain recombines TRBV7-9 with TRBJ1-1; no definite D call. In germline, CDR1 is SEHNR, CDR2 FQNEAQ (reference sequence). With 2 bases removed from V and 4 bases from J, the gap between germline ends came to 17 bases. CDR3 length equals 16 residues. CDR3 protein: CASSLRPELVSTEAFF. CDR3 DNA: TGTGCCAGCAGCTTACGCCCGGAATTGGTCTCCACTGAAGCTTTCTTT.

Comments on this clonotype: Compared with germline, one end of the junction differs, possibly owing to a read error. The chain employs TRBV5-4 and TRBJ2-5; D might be TRBD1 or TRBD2, each matching 5 bases. This CDR3 has 15 residues. Germline V gene lookup returns CDR1 SGHNT and CDR2 YYREEE (reference sequence). The CDR3 spells CASTPGGQGKEAQYF. The CDR3 coding sequence is TGTGCCAGCACCCCCGGCGGGCAGGGCAAAGAGGCCCAGTACTTC. Complete variable domain (other parts from reference TRBV5-4 and TRBJ2-5): ETGVTQSPTHLIKTRGQQVTLRCSSQSGHNTVSWYQQALGQGPQFIFQYYREEENGRGNFPPRFSGLQFPNYSSELNVNALELDDSALYLCASTPGGQGKEAQYFGPGTRLLVL.